This T cell receptor (beta chain) derives from a study of T-cell memory formation after mild COVID-19. About the research overall: TCR clusters largely stayed donor specific.

Findings and limits, study-wide: Later expanders leaned toward CD4+, whereas clones contracting from day 15 to 85 were balanced CD4/CD8.

As to this clonotype: The antigen remains undetermined.

Germline CDR1 and CDR2: SNHLY and FYNNEI. V gave up 7 bases and J gave up 2 bases, with 12 bases separating them. The CDR3 is 13 amino acids. TCRdb re-analysed the 5' RACE reads in MiXCR, keeping a single row per CDR3 protein. The sample holds roughly 240,000 distinct CDR3 sequences, 15% to 19% seen once. Sequencing was done on a sample of PBMCs or a T cell subset sorted from them (not recorded which). This TCR was sampled from an adult woman who had mild COVID-19 (a few samples of this study predate the infection). Cell type and time point are not known. This sequence joins TRBV2 and TRBJ2-7, with D perhaps TRBD1 or TRBD2 (5 bases each). CDR3 sequence reads: CASIRDATYEQYF. CDR3 in DNA: TGTGCCAGCATAAGGGACGCTACCTACGAGCAGTACTTC.